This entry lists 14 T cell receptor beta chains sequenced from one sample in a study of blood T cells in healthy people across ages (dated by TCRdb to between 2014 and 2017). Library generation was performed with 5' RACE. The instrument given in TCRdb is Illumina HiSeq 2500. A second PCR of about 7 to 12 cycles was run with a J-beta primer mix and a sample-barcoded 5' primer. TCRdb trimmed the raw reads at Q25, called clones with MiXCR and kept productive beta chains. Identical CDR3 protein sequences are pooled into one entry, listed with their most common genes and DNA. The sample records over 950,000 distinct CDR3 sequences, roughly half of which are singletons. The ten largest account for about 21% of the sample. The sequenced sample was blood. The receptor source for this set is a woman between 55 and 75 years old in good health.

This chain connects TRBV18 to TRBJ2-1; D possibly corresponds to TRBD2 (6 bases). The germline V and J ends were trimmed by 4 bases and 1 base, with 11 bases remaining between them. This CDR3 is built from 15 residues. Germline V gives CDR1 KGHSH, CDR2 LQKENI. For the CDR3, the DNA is TGTGCCAGCTCACAAACGGCGGGATCCTACAATGAGCAGTTCTTC. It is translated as CASSQTAGSYNEQFF.

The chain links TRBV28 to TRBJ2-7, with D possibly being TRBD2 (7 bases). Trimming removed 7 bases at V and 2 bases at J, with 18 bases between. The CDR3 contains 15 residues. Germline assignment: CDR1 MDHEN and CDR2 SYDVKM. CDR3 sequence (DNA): TGTGCCAGCACGACTAGCAGGGAGGGGGCCTACGAGCAGTACTTC. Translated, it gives CASTTSREGAYEQYF.

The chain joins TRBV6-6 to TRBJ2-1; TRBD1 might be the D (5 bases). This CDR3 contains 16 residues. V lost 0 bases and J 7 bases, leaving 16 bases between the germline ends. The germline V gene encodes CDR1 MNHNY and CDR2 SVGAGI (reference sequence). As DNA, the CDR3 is TGTGCCAGCAGTTACTCCAGTGTGGGGCGGACGAATGAGCAGTTCTTC. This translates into CASSYSSVGRTNEQFF.

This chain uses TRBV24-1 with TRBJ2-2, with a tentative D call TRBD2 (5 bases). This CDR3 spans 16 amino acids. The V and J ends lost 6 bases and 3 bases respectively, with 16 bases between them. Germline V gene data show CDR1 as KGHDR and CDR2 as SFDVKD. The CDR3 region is CATSRFGGDHTGELFF. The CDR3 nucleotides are TGTGCCACCAGTCGGTTTGGAGGCGACCACACCGGGGAGCTGTTTTTT.

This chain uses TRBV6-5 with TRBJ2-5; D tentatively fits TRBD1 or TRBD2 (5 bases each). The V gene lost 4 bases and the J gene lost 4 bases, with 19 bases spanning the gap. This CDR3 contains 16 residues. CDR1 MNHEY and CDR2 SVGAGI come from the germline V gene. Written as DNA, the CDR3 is TGTGCCAGCAGTTCCACCGGGACCCGAGGTTTAGAGACCCAGTACTTC. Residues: CASSSTGTRGLETQYF.

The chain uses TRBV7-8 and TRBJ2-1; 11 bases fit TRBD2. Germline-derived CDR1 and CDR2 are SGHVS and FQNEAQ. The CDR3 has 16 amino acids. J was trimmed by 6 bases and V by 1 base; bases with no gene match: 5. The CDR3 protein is CASSLGLAGSRNEQFF. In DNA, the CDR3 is TGTGCCAGCAGCTTAGGACTAGCGGGGTCCCGCAATGAGCAGTTCTTC.

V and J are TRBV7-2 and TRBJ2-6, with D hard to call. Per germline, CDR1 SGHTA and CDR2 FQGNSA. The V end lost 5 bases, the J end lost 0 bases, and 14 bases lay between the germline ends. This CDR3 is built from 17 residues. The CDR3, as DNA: TGTGCCAGCAGCCCATTCCCACAGATCTCTGGGGCCAACGTCCTGACTTTC. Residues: CASSPFPQISGANVLTF.

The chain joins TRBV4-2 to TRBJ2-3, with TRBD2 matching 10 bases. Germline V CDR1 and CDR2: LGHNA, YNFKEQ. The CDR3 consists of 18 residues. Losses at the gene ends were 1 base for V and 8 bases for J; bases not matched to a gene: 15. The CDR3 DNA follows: TGTGCCAGCAGCCAAGCAGGGCTAGCGGGAGTAGGTAGAGCTACGCAGTATTTT. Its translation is CASSQAGLAGVGRATQYF.

DNA of the CDR3: TGTGCCAGCAGCTTATATAGCGGGAGGAATGAGCAGTTCTTC. Translation: CASSLYSGRNEQFF. The chain uses TRBV13 and TRBJ2-1; 10 bases are a match to TRBD2. Per the germline V gene, CDR1 is PRHDT and CDR2 is FYEKMQ (reference sequence). Trimming removed 2 bases from V and 7 bases from J; junction bases left unmatched: 2. The CDR3 is made up of 14 amino acids.

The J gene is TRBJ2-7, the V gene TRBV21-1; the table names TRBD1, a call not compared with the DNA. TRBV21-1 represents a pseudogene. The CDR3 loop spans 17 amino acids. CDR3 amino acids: CASSKAGRTGVDYEQYF. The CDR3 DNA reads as TGTGCCAGCAGCAAAGCCGGGAGGACAGGGGTGGACTACGAGCAGTACTTC.

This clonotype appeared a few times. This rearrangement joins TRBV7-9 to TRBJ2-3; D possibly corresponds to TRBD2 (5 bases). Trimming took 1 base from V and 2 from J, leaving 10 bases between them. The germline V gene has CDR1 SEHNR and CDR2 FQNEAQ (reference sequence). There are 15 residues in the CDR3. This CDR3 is CASSLVGVTTDTQYF. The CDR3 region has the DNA TGTGCCAGCAGCTTAGTCGGGGTCACCACAGATACGCAGTATTTT.

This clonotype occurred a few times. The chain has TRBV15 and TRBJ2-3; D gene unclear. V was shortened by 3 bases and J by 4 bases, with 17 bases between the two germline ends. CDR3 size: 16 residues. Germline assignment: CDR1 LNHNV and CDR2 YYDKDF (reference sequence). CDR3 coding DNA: TGTGCCACCAGCAGGTCGCCCCAGCGTGTTTCAGATACGCAGTATTTT. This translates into CATSRSPQRVSDTQYF.

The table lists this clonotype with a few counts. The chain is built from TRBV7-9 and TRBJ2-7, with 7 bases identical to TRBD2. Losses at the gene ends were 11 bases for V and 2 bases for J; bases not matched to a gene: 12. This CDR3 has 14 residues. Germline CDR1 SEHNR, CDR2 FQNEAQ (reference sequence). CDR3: CAGLAADSPYEQYF. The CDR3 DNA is TGTGCCGGGCTAGCGGCCGATAGTCCCTACGAGCAGTACTTC.

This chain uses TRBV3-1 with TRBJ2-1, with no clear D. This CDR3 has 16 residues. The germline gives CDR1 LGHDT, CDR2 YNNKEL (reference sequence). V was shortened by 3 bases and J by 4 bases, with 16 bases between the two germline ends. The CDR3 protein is CASSHRIAEPYNEQFF. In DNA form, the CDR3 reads TGTGCCAGCAGCCATCGGATCGCGGAACCTTACAATGAGCAGTTCTTC.